This T cell receptor beta chain came from a study of T cells in Graves' hyperthyroidism and ophthalmopathy. Study-level background: Sampling of peripheral blood happened at initial diagnosis, prior to any treatment.

Orbital computed tomography, thyroid ultrasound, serum thyroxine and TRAb, and clinical symptoms together informed the diagnoses. The CDR3 is 15 residues long. CDR1 is SGDLS and CDR2 is YYNGEE in the germline V gene. V was pared by 7 bases and J by 2 bases, with 16 bases between. Whole-study results and caveats: Ophthalmopathy cases were set apart from stable hyperthyroidism by a 13 V-J model.

For this clonotype: What it binds is unknown.

The TCR beta CDR3 regions underwent amplification using RNA transcripts as the source. The primer set for the first-round RT-PCR of the TCR CDR3 was HTBI. TCRdb analysed the multiplex PCR reads with MiXCR anew, one entry per CDR3 protein. This table holds under 650,000 distinct CDR3 sequences, about 16% found once. The V and J genes are TRBV9 and TRBJ2-1, with D possibly TRBD2 on 6 matching bases. The receptor was derived from a woman in her 30s with Graves' hyperthyroidism. The sample taken for sequencing was blood. The CDR3: CASGPGERAYNEQFF. The CDR3 region has the DNA TGTGCCAGCGGACCGGGGGAGCGAGCCTACAATGAGCAGTTCTTC.